The source of this T cell receptor (beta chain) is a study of blood T cell repertoires in COVID-19. Study-level background: Spain, Italy and the United States supplied samples that represented acute and convalescent COVID-19. Sources were T cells, B-cell-depleted T cells, or PBMCs; the material itself was cDNA or gDNA.

CDR1 is MGHRA, CDR2 YSYEKL, per germline. V lost 1 base to trimming and J lost 4 bases, with 14 bases between them. The CDR3 covers 16 residues. Per the original methods: Amplification with reference gene primers provided the estimates of nucleated cell counts. The repertoire was sequenced with immunoSEQ multiplex PCR; TCRdb's copy has only in-frame clones and lacks some. The V and J calls and clone size are taken from that table; D and trimming were inferred from the DNA. The sample shows approximately 170,000 clones, over 80% of them seen only once. Patients at the Seattle site were enrolled during active infection and followed longitudinally.

V is TRBV4-1 and J is TRBJ1-3; possibly TRBD1 for D (5 bases). Sequenced material: peripheral blood. The sequence was obtained from a woman over 75 with COVID-19, enrolled during active disease. CDR3 residues: CASSQGGVLGGNTIYF. In DNA form, the CDR3 reads TGCGCCAGCAGCCAAGGGGGGGTATTAGGAGGAAACACCATATATTTT.